This T cell receptor (beta chain) was recorded in a study of blood T cell repertoires in COVID-19. Clones were sequenced by immunoSEQ multiplex PCR, and TCRdb holds only the in-frame ones, with some missing. The repertoire holds 270,000 or so clones, about 85% seen once, with approximately 12% in the top ten. There are 13 residues in the CDR3. Germline V gene sequence: CDR1 MNHEY, CDR2 SMNVEV (reference sequence). V lost 5 bases, J lost 4 bases, and 4 bases stayed unmatched. The source is a human donor in a cohort sampled during active COVID-19. Sequences were obtained from peripheral blood. This sequence joins TRBV27 and TRBJ2-5; 7 bases are shared with TRBD1. CDR3 loop: CASSKGQRETQYF. CDR3 DNA: TGTGCCAGCAGTAAGGGACAGCGAGAGACCCAGTACTTC.